This T cell receptor (beta chain) was obtained from a study of cytomegalovirus exposure and HLA in healthy donors. Study outcomes and limitations: Trimming of TCR beta V- and J-genes showed a link, identified in a later analysis, to a missense DCLRE1C variant. In the analysis, some V segments, TRBV6-2 and TRBV6-3 included, were excluded as indistinguishable.

A multiplex PCR was run with 60 Vbeta primers and 13 Jbeta primers. TCRdb's table, derived via immunoSEQ multiplex PCR, lists solely in-frame clones and lacks some. The table has roughly 120,000 clones, roughly 80% seen once; the top ten hold less than 9.5%. Notes on this clone: The antigen is unknown.

Trimming removed 3 bases from V and 2 bases from J, with 8 bases in between. Germline CDR1 reads SGHNT; CDR2 reads YYREEE (reference sequence). The CDR3 sequence is 13 residues long. The rearrangement links TRBV5-4 to TRBJ1-2; no definite D call. The receptor comes from a woman in her 50s in good health and CMV-seropositive. The specimen was PBMCs. The CDR3 DNA reads TGTGCCAGCAGCTCTGTGAGGAACTATGGCTACACCTTC. As protein: CASSSVRNYGYTF.